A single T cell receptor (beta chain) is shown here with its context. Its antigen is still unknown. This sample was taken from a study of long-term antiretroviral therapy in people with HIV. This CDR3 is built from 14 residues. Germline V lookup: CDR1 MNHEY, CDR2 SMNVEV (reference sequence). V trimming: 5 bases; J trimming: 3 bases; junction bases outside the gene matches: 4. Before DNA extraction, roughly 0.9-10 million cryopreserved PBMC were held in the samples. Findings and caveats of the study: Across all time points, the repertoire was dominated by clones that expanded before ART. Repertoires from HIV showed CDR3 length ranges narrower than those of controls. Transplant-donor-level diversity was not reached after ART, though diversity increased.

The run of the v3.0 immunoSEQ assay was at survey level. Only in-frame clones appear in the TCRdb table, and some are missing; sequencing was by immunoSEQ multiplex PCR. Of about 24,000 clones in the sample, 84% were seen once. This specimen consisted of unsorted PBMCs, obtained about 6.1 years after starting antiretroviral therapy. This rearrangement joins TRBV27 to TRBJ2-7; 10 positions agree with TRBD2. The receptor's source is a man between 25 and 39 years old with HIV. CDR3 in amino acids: CASSPAGGYYEQYF. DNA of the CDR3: TGTGCCAGCAGTCCAGCGGGAGGGTACTACGAGCAGTACTTC.